This TCR beta chain was identified during a study of Ad26.COV2.S vaccination and SARS-CoV-2 variants. Study-level results: People who got the vaccine or the placebo had similar non-spike TCR breadth. Vaccinated individuals (as opposed to placebo recipients) had higher spike-specific TCR breadth. CD8+ and CD4+ T cells specific for spike reportedly responded with substantial breadth after vaccination.

On this clone itself: Its antigen is undetermined.

Treatment reported: some 20 received Ad26.COV2.S at low or high dose, single or two shots; about 5 received placebo; per-sample allocation not given. The samples date from day 63 after the first vaccine or placebo injection. The individual, an adult aged 18-55 years, was a donor in Boston. Clones were sequenced by immunoSEQ multiplex PCR, and TCRdb holds only the in-frame ones, with some missing. Here the sample spans about 480,000 clones, roughly 85% being singletons. The CDR3 consists of 16 residues. The V gene lost 0 bases and the J gene lost 7 bases, with 16 bases spanning the gap. Germline V gene sequence: CDR1 SGHTA, CDR2 FQGTGA.

The TCR originated in a person aged 18-60 years who received the Ad26.COV2.S COVID-19 vaccine or a placebo. Sequenced here: peripheral blood, sampled in a trial of Ad26.COV2.S vaccine versus placebo. The chain uses TRBV7-3 and TRBJ2-1; D might be TRBD2 (8 bases). CDR3 loop: CASSLTSGGGRNEQFF. Here the CDR3 DNA reads TGTGCCAGCAGCTTAACTTCGGGAGGGGGCCGGAATGAGCAGTTCTTC.